This T cell receptor beta chain emerged from a study of blood T cell repertoires in COVID-19. The wider study: COVID-19 samples collected from the United States, Italy and Spain covered acute and convalescent phases. Nucleic acid was either cDNA or gDNA, and it came from T cells, B-cell-depleted T cells, or PBMCs.

Enrolled during active infection, Seattle patients were then followed longitudinally. In the original analysis: The assay estimated nucleated cells by amplifying reference gene primers. Produced via immunoSEQ multiplex PCR; TCRdb's table is partial and in-frame only. The DNA was the basis for D and trimming; V, J and clone size are from that table. The sample has about 220,000 clones; 85% are singletons. CDR3 length: 17 amino acids. J lost 6 bases, V lost 8 bases, and 12 bases had no gene match. The V gene's germline CDR1 is LGHDT and CDR2 YNNKEL (reference sequence). The receptor was derived from a woman aged 70-85 years with COVID-19, enrolled during active disease. V usage is TRBV3-1 (or the pseudogene TRBV3-2) and J usage is TRBJ2-2; 13 nucleotides agree with TRBD2. The sample consisted of peripheral blood. DNA of the CDR3: TGTGCCAGCCTGAAGGCCGGGACTAGCGGGATGGCCGGGGAGCTGTTTTTT. Translating gives CASLKAGTSGMAGELFF.